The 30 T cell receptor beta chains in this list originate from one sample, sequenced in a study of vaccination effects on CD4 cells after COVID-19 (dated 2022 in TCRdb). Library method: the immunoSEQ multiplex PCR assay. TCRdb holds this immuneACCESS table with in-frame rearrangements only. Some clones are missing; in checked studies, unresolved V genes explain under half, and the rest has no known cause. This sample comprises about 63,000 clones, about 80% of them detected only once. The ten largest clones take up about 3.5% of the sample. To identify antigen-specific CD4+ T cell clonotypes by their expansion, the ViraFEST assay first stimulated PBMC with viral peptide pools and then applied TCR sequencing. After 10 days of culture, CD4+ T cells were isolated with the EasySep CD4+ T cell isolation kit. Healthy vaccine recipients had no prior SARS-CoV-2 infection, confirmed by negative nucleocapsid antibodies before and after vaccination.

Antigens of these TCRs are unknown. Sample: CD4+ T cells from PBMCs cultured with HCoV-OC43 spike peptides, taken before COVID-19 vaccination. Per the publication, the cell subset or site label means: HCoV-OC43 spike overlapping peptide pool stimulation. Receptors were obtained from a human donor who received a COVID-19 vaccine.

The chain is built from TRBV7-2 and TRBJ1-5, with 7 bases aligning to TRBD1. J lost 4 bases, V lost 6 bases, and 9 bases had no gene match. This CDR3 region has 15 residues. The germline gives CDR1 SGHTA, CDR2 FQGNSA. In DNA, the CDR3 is TGTGCCAGCAGGGCTACAGGGGCGCGAAATCAGCCCCAGCATTTT. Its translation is CASRATGARNQPQHF.

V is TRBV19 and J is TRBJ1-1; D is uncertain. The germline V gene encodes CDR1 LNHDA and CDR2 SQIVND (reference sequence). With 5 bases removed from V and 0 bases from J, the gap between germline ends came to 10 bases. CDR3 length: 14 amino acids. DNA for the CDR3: TGTGCCAGTAGTTCCGCCCTTTTGAACACTGAAGCTTTCTTT. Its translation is CASSSALLNTEAFF.

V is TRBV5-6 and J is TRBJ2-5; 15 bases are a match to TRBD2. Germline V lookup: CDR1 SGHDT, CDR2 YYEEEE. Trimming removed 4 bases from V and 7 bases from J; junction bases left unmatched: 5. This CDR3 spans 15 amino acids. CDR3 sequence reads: CASSGTSGGRRTQYF. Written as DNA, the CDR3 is TGTGCCAGCAGCGGGACTAGCGGGGGGCGCAGGACCCAGTACTTC.

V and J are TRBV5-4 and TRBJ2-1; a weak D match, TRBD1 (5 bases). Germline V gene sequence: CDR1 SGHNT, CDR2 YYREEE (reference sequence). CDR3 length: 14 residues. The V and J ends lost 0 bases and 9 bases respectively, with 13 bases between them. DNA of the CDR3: TGTGCCAGCAGCTTGGCCCCTCAGGGTAGTGAGCAGTTCTTC. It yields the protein CASSLAPQGSEQFF.

The CDR3 nucleotides are TGTGCCAGCAGCTTACTGGGGGAAGGCTCACCCCTCCACTTT. It yields the protein CASSLLGEGSPLHF. The chain is built from TRBV6-2 or TRBV6-3 and TRBJ1-6, with D possibly being TRBD1 (5 bases). This CDR3 has 14 amino acids. V lost 6 bases and J lost 10, with 16 bases in between. Per the germline V gene, CDR1 is MNHEY and CDR2 is SVGEGT.

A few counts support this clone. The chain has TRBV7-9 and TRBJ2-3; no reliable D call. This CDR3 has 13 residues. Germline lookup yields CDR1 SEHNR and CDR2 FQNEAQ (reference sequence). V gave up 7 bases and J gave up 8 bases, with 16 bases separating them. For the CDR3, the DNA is TGTGCCAGCACCCCCGGGTACGGTGGTACGCAGTATTTT. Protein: CASTPGYGGTQYF.

This CDR3 reads CASSLGLDVTGELFF. CDR3 in DNA: TGTGCCAGCAGCTTGGGACTAGACGTGACCGGGGAGCTGTTTTTT. The V and J genes are TRBV7-2 and TRBJ2-2; 8 bases map to TRBD2. The CDR3 is 15 amino acids. Germline V gene lookup returns CDR1 SGHTA and CDR2 FQGNSA. V shed 3 bases, J shed 5 bases, and the junction held 5 bases outside the gene matches.

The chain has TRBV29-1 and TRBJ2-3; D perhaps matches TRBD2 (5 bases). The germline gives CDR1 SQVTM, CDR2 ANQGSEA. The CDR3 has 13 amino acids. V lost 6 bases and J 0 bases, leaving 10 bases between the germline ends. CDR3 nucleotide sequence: TGCAGCGTACTAGGTTTTAGCACAGATACGCAGTATTTT. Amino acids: CSVLGFSTDTQYF.

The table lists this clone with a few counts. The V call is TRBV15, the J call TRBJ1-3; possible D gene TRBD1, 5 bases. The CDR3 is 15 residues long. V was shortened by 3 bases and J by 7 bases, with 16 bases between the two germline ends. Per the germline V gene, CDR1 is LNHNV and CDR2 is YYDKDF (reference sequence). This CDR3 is CATSRILAGGNTIYF. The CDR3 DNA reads TGTGCCACCAGCAGGATACTGGCGGGGGGGAACACCATATATTTT.

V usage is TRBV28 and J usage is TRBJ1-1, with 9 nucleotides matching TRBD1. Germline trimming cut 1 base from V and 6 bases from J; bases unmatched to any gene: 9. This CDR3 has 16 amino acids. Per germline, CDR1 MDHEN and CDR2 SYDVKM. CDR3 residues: CASSLFRTGDSPEAFF. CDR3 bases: TGTGCCAGCAGTTTATTCCGGACAGGGGATTCCCCTGAAGCTTTCTTT. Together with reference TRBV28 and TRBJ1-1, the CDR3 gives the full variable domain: DVKVTQSSRYLVKRTGEKVFLECVQDMDHENMFWYRQDPGLGLRLIYFSYDVKMKEKGDIPEGYSVSREKKERFSLILESASTNQTSMYLCASSLFRTGDSPEAFFGQGTRLTVV.

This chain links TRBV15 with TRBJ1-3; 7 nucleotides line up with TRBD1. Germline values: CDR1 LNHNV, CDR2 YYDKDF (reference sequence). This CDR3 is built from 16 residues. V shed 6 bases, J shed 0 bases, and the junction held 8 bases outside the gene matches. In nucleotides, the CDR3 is TGTGCCACCAGAAGCTCCGGGACAGTCTCTGGAAACACCATATATTTT. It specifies CATRSSGTVSGNTIYF.

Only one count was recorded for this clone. The CDR3: CASSALVTGELFF. The CDR3 bases are TGCGCCAGCAGCGCTCTAGTGACCGGGGAGCTGTTTTTT. This chain joins TRBV5-1 and TRBJ2-2; D gene unclear. V was pared by 4 bases and J by 5 bases, with 9 bases between. CDR3 length: 13 amino acids. Looked up from germline, CDR1 is SGHRS and CDR2 is YFSETQ.

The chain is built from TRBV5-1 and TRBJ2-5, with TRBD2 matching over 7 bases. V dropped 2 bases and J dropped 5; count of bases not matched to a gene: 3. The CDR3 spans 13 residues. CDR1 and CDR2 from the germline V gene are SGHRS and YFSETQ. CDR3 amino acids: CASSFGGGETQYF. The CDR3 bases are TGCGCCAGCAGCTTCGGGGGAGGGGAGACCCAGTACTTC.

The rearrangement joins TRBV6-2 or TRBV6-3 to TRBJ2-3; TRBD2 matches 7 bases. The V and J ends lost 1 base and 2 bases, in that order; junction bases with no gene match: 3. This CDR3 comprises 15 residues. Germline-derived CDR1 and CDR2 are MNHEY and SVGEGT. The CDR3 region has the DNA TGTGCCAGCAGTTACTTCGGGGGGTCCACAGATACGCAGTATTTT. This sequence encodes CASSYFGGSTDTQYF.

The CDR3 region has the DNA TGTGCCAGCAGTGAAACCAGGTCCTACAATGAGCAGTTCTTC. Protein: CASSETRSYNEQFF. The chain has TRBV2 and TRBJ2-1; D gene uncertain. Trimming pared 2 bases from V and 1 base from J, leaving 6 bases between. Germline V lookup: CDR1 SNHLY, CDR2 FYNNEI. This CDR3 comprises 14 residues. Drawing the rest from reference TRBV2 and TRBJ2-1, the complete variable domain is EPEVTQTPSHQVTQMGQEVILRCVPISNHLYFYWYRQILGQKVEFLVSFYNNEISEKSEIFDDQFSVERPDGSNFTLKIRSTKLEDSAMYFCASSETRSYNEQFFGPGTRLTVL.

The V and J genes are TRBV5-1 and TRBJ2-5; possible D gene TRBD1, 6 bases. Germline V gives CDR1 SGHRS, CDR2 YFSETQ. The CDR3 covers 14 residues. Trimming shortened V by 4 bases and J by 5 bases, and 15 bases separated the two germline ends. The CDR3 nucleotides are TGCGCCAGCAGCCTACAGGGATTCGAGGAGACCCAGTACTTC. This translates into CASSLQGFEETQYF.

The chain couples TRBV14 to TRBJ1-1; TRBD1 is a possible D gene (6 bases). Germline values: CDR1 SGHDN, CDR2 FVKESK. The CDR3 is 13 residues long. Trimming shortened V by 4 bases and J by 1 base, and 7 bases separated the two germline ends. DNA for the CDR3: TGTGCCAGCAGCCTGACAGGGAACACTGAAGCTTTCTTT. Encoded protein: CASSLTGNTEAFF.

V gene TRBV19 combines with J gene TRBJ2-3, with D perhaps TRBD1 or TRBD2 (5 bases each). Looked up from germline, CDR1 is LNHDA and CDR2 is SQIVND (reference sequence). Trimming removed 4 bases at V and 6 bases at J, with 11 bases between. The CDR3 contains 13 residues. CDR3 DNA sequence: TGTGCCAGTAGTACGGGGCTCGGGGATACGCAGTATTTT. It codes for CASSTGLGDTQYF.

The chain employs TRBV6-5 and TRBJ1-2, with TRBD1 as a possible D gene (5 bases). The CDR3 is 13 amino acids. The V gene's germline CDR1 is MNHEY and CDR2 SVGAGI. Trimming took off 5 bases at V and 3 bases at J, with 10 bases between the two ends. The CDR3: CASSPLGDYGYTF. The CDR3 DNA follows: TGTGCCAGCAGTCCCCTGGGGGACTATGGCTACACCTTC.

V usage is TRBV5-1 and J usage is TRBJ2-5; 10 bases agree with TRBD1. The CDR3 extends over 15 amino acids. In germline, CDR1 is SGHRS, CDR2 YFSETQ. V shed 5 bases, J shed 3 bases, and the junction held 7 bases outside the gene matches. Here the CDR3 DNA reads TGCGCCAGCAGTTTGCGCGGGACAGGGGAAGAGACCCAGTACTTC. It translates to CASSLRGTGEETQYF.

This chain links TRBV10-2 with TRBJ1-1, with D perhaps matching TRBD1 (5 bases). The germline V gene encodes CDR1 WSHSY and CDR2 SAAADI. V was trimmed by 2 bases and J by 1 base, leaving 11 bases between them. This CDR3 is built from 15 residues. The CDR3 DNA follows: TGCGCCAGCAGTGAGGGTCCAGGGAGGAACACTGAAGCTTTCTTT. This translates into CASSEGPGRNTEAFF.

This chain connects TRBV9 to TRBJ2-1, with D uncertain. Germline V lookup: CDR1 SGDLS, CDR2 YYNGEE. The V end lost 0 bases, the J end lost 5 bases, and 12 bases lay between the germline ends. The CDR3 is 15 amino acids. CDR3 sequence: CASSVVSTANNEQFF. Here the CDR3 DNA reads TGTGCCAGCAGCGTAGTATCTACCGCGAACAATGAGCAGTTCTTC.

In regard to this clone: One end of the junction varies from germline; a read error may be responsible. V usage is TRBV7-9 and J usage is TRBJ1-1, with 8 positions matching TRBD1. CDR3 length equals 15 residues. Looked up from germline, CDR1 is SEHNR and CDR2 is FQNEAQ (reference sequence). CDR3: CASSLADRENTEAFF. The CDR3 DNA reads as TGTGCCAGCAGCCTAGCGGACAGGGAGAACACTGAAGCTTTCTTT.

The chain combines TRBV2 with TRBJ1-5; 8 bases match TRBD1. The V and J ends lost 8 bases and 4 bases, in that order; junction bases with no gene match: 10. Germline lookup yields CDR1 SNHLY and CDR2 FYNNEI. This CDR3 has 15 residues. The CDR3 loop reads CASLIDRGRNQPQHF. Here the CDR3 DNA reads TGTGCCAGCTTAATCGACAGGGGACGAAATCAGCCCCAGCATTTT.

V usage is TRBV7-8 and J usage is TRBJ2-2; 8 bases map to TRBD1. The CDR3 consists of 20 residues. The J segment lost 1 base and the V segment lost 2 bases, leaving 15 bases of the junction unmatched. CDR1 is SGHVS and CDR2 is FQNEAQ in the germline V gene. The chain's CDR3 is CASSLNLQLPGQGNTGELFF. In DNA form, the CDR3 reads TGTGCCAGCAGCTTAAATTTACAGTTACCCGGACAGGGGAACACCGGGGAGCTGTTTTTT. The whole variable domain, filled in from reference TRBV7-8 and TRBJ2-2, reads GAGVSQSPRYKVAKRGQDVALRCDPISGHVSLFWYQQALGQGPEFLTYFQNEAQLDKSGLPSDRFFAERPEGSVSTLKIQRTQQEDSAVYLCASSLNLQLPGQGNTGELFFGEGSRLTVL.

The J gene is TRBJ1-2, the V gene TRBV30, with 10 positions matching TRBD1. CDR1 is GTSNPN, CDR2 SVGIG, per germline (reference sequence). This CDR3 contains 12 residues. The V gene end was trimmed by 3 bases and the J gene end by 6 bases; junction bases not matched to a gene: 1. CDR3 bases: TGTGCCTGGAGGGACAGGGGGGATGGCTACACCTTC. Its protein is CAWRDRGDGYTF.

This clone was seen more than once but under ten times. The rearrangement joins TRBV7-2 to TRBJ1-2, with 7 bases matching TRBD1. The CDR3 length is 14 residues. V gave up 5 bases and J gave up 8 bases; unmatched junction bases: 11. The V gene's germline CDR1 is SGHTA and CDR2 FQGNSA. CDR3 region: CASSLPGGLNGYTF. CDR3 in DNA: TGTGCCAGCAGCCTCCCAGGGGGGCTTAACGGCTACACCTTC.

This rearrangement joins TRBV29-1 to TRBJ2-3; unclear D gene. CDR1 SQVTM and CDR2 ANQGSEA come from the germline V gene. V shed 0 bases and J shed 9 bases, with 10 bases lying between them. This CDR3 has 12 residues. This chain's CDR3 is CSVEETLATQYF. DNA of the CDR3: TGCAGCGTTGAAGAGACTCTCGCCACGCAGTATTTT.

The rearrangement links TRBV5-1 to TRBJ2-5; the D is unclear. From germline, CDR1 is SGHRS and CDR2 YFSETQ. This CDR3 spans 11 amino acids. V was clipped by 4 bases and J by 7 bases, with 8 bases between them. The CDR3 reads CASSAARTQYF. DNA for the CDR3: TGCGCCAGCAGCGCGGCGCGGACCCAGTACTTC.

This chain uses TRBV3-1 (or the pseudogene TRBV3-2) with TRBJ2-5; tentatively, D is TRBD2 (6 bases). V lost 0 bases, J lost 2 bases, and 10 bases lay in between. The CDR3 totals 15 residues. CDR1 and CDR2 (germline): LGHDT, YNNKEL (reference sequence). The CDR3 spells CASSQDTGVQETQYF. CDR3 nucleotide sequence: TGTGCCAGCAGCCAAGACACGGGGGTACAAGAGACCCAGTACTTC.